Following are 16 T cell receptor beta chains from one sample sequenced in a study of CXCR3-negative and CXCR3-positive naive CD8 T cells. Researchers prepared the TRB cDNA libraries using 5' RACE with UMI labels. After re-calling the 5' RACE reads, TCRdb lists one entry per CDR3 protein, DNA absent. The listing contains about 40,000 distinct CDR3 sequences. Sequenced material: memory CD8+ T cells from blood. The receptors here all came from a human donor in good health. Some clones in this sample may be carry-over from other donors' samples.

This chain joins TRBV4-2 and TRBJ1-4. This CDR3 has 14 amino acids. Germline CDR1 reads LGHNA; CDR2 reads YNFKEQ. The CDR3 region is CASSPKEHNEKLFF.

The rearrangement uses TRBV20-1 and TRBJ2-1; TCRdb reports TRBD1, a call that lacks DNA to check it against. The CDR3 runs to 11 residues. Germline V gene sequence: CDR1 DFQATT, CDR2 SNEGSKA (reference sequence). The CDR3 loop is CSDRVYSEQFF.

This chain links TRBV11-2 with TRBJ2-5; TCRdb outputs TRBD2, but without DNA this stays unchecked. Germline V CDR1 and CDR2: SGHAT, FQNNGV. This CDR3 contains 15 residues. The CDR3 loop reads CASSSYSRDGETQYF.

The chain carries TRBV7-3 and TRBJ2-1; TCRdb's D gene call, TRBD1, goes unchecked for lack of DNA. The CDR3 covers 15 residues. Per the germline V gene, CDR1 is SGHTA and CDR2 is FQGTGA. The CDR3 loop is CASSPLPGGYNEQFF.

The V call is TRBV7-9, the J call TRBJ2-1; as DNA is missing, the TRBD2 call by TCRdb cannot be tested. The CDR3 is 16 amino acids. The germline V gene encodes CDR1 SEHNR and CDR2 FQNEAQ (reference sequence). This CDR3 is CASSLGRGAGSHEQFF. Based on the CDR3 plus reference TRBV7-9 and TRBJ2-1, the full variable domain is DTGVSQNPRHKITKRGQNVTFRCDPISEHNRLYWYRQTLGQGPEFLTYFQNEAQLEKSRLLSDRFSAERPKGSFSTLEIQRTEQGDSAMYLCASSLGRGAGSHEQFFGPGTRLTVL.

The CDR3 sequence: CASSILARNTGELFF. This chain links TRBV27 with TRBJ2-2; the D call of TRBD2 rests on TCRdb alone, since no DNA is present to check it. CDR3 length: 15 residues. Germline CDR1 is MNHEY and CDR2 is SMNVEV (reference sequence).

V and J are TRBV5-1 and TRBJ2-1. CDR3 length equals 14 residues. Germline V gene data show CDR1 as SGHRS and CDR2 as YFSETQ. The CDR3 sequence: CASSLGGPDIEQFF. Together with reference TRBV5-1 and TRBJ2-1, the CDR3 gives the full variable domain: KAGVTQTPRYLIKTRGQQVTLSCSPISGHRSVSWYQQTPGQGLQFLFEYFSETQRNKGNFPGRFSGRQFSNSRSEMNVSTLELGDSALYLCASSLGGPDIEQFFGPGTRLTVL.

The rearrangement links TRBV12-2 to TRBJ1-2; the TCRdb D gene call, TRBD1, has no DNA to confirm it. TRBV12-2 is a pseudogene. This CDR3 comprises 15 residues. The CDR3 is CASPQTPLINYGYTF.

The chain employs TRBV5-1 and TRBJ1-2. CDR3 length: 15 amino acids. Germline assignment: CDR1 SGHRS and CDR2 YFSETQ. The CDR3 reads CASSLAVGKVHGYTF.

The gene calls are TRBV9 and TRBJ2-1; the D call of TRBD1 rests on TCRdb alone, since no DNA is present to check it. Germline assignment: CDR1 SGDLS and CDR2 YYNGEE. The CDR3 loop spans 17 amino acids. The CDR3 sequence is CASSIGDGGSSYNEQFF.

The chain recombines TRBV28 with TRBJ2-3; the D call of TRBD1 rests on TCRdb alone, since no DNA is present to check it. This CDR3 spans 15 amino acids. Per germline, CDR1 MDHEN and CDR2 SYDVKM. CDR3 region: CASSPGTAEVDTQYF. Full variable domain (missing parts from reference TRBV28 and TRBJ2-3): DVKVTQSSRYLVKRTGEKVFLECVQDMDHENMFWYRQDPGLGLRLIYFSYDVKMKEKGDIPEGYSVSREKKERFSLILESASTNQTSMYLCASSPGTAEVDTQYFGPGTRLTVL.

The gene calls are TRBV29-1 and TRBJ2-7; TCRdb returns TRBD1, unconfirmable since there is no DNA. The CDR3 loop spans 13 amino acids. In germline, CDR1 is SQVTM, CDR2 ANQGSEA. CDR3 amino acids: CSVEGQDKYEQYF.

This chain links TRBV10-1 with TRBJ1-2; the D call of TRBD1 rests on TCRdb alone, since no DNA is present to check it. The CDR3 spans 13 residues. The germline CDR1 and CDR2 sequences are WNHNN and SYGVQD (reference sequence). The CDR3 sequence: CASSLGQDYGYTF.

Measured by frequency, this clonotype is medium-sized. V gene TRBV11-2 combines with J gene TRBJ2-5; with no DNA, the TCRdb D assignment of TRBD2 cannot be verified. Germline V lookup: CDR1 SGHAT, CDR2 FQNNGV. The length of the CDR3 is 12 residues. CDR3 protein: CASSPAADELGF.

The rearrangement links TRBV5-4 to TRBJ2-3. Germline CDR1 reads SGHNT; CDR2 reads YYREEE (reference sequence). This CDR3 contains 15 residues. The CDR3 reads CASSMDGASTDTQYF.

The V and J genes are TRBV16 and TRBJ1-1. This CDR3 is 13 amino acids long. The germline CDR1 and CDR2 sequences are KGHSY and FQNENV. This chain's CDR3 is CASSQSPNGEAFF.